The entry that follows covers one T cell receptor beta chain sequence. Antigen: not known. Assay used: immunoSEQ multiplex PCR; TCRdb lists only in-frame clones, some missing. The sample gives more than 85,000 clones, approximately 88% of which show up once; roughly 13% is in the top ten. CDR3 length equals 14 residues. Germline trimming cut 8 bases from V and 7 bases from J; bases unmatched to any gene: 11. The V gene's germline CDR1 is MNHEY and CDR2 SMNVEV (reference sequence). The data were obtained in a study of T cell responses to AZD1222 COVID-19 vaccine. General study results and limits: Baseline testing showed seropositivity in only a handful of AZD1222 recipients. The donors showed a predominance of white British ancestry and of females, with possible underestimation of clonal diversity. Two AZD1222 administrations were followed by greater Spike-specific TCR breadth and depth.

The chain combines TRBV27 with TRBJ1-1, with TRBD1 identical over 9 bases. The specimen was peripheral blood, collected on day 0 of MenACWY control vaccination. The clonotype comes from an adult in good health. The CDR3, as DNA: TGTGCCAGCTTCCCTCCCGGACAGGGGAATGAAGCTTTCTTT. Translating gives CASFPPGQGNEAFF.